This TCR beta chain comes out of a study of blood T cell repertoires in COVID-19. Overall study context: The United States, Italy and Spain were the sources of the acute and convalescent COVID-19 samples. T cells, B-cell-depleted T cells, or PBMCs supplied cDNA or gDNA.

In the source study's methods: Counts of nucleated cells, estimated from reference gene primer amplification, were obtained. The data were produced by immunoSEQ multiplex PCR, yet TCRdb's version contains in-frame clones alone and is incomplete. D and trimming come from the DNA, and the V and J calls and clone size come from that table. The table records around 31,000 clones, 80% to 90% of them present only once. Germline V lookup: CDR1 LGHDT, CDR2 YNNKEL (reference sequence). This CDR3 region has 16 residues. The trim removed 2 bases at V and 1 base at J, leaving 1 base unmatched. Material: peripheral blood. The source of this sequence is an older man with acute or convalescent COVID-19. V usage is TRBV3-1 (or the pseudogene TRBV3-2) and J usage is TRBJ2-3; 12 bases map to TRBD2. The CDR3: CASSQRLAGGTDTQYF. The CDR3 coding sequence is TGTGCCAGCAGCCAACGACTAGCGGGGGGCACAGATACGCAGTATTTT.